The 23 T cell receptor beta chains below all came from one sample that was sequenced in a study of beta chain features in type 1 diabetes. Study findings and constraints: For Type 1 diabetes patients, all four CD4+ subsets carried TCRB CDR3s that were moderately but significantly shorter.

The sequenced template was cDNA made from the entire isolated RNA. Measured with immunoSEQ multiplex PCR; TCRdb has only the in-frame clones, and not every one. The sample holds a few hundred thousand clones, about 23% seen once. The antigens these receptors bind are not known. The sequenced sample was naive CD4+ T cells from blood. The receptors come from a woman between 25 and 40 years old with type 1 diabetes.

A few counts support this clone. CDR3 bases: TGTGCCAGCACCCTATTGGTCGGGAGGAACACCGGGGAGCTGTTTTTT. This sequence encodes CASTLLVGRNTGELFF. This chain joins TRBV7-9 and TRBJ2-2, with D perhaps matching TRBD2 (6 bases). The CDR3 is made up of 16 amino acids. Trimming removed 7 bases from V and 1 base from J, with 16 bases in between. Looked up from germline, CDR1 is SEHNR and CDR2 is FQNEAQ (reference sequence).

This clone was counted only a few times. V usage is TRBV28 and J usage is TRBJ2-7; 8 positions match TRBD1. Looked up from germline, CDR1 is MDHEN and CDR2 is SYDVKM. This CDR3 contains 14 residues. V dropped 4 bases and J dropped 2; count of bases not matched to a gene: 4. CDR3 nucleotides: TGTGCCAGCAGTTCCGGACAGGGTCCCTACGAGCAGTACTTC. This sequence encodes CASSSGQGPYEQYF.

The CDR3 nucleotides are TGTGCCACCAGCAGAGCCGGAACTACCTACGAGCAGTACTTC. Protein product: CATSRAGTTYEQYF. The chain combines TRBV15 with TRBJ2-7; D gene ambiguous. The CDR3 sequence is 14 residues long. Germline loops: CDR1 LNHNV, CDR2 YYDKDF (reference sequence). The V end was cut by 1 base, the J end by 2 bases, with 9 bases between.

This chain's CDR3 is CASSEEGGNTEAFF. The CDR3, as DNA: TGTGCCAGCAGTGAGGAAGGGGGGAACACTGAAGCTTTCTTT. V is TRBV6-1 and J is TRBJ1-1; perhaps TRBD1 as D (6 bases). CDR1 and CDR2 from the germline V gene are MNHNS and SASEGT. The CDR3 length is 14 residues. The V end was cut by 3 bases, the J end by 1 base, with 9 bases between.

The sample holds a few counts of this clone. J is TRBJ1-2 and V is TRBV29-1; possibly TRBD1 for D (5 bases). Trimming took off 3 bases at V and 0 bases at J, with 14 bases between the two ends. The CDR3 runs 15 residues. Germline-derived CDR1 and CDR2 are SQVTM and ANQGSEA. The CDR3 loop is CSVDPTGGSNYGYTF. In DNA form, the CDR3 reads TGCAGCGTTGACCCCACGGGGGGGTCTAACTATGGCTACACCTTC.

V is TRBV11-2 and J is TRBJ2-7; TRBD2 might be the D (5 bases). Germline CDR1 and CDR2: SGHAT and FQNNGV. The CDR3 extends over 14 amino acids. V lost 7 bases and J lost 4, with 17 bases in between. Here the CDR3 reads CASNQRRGGYEQYF. CDR3 DNA: TGTGCCAGCAACCAGCGTCGAGGAGGTTACGAGCAGTACTTC.

This clone was seen only a few times. The chain employs TRBV4-1 and TRBJ2-4; 11 bases are shared with TRBD2. The length of the CDR3 is 19 residues. V was pared by 0 bases and J by 0 bases, with 7 bases of the junction left unmatched. Germline V gene lookup returns CDR1 MGHRA and CDR2 YSYEKL. DNA for the CDR3: TGCGCCAGCAGCCAAGAATCTAGCGGGAGGCTTCTAGCCAAAAACATTCAGTACTTC. Protein sequence: CASSQESSGRLLAKNIQYF.

V gene TRBV28 combines with J gene TRBJ2-7, with 10 bases lining up with TRBD1. The CDR3 runs 14 residues. The germline V gene encodes CDR1 MDHEN and CDR2 SYDVKM. The ends lost 10 bases at V and 4 bases at J; junction bases unmatched: 10. CDR3 amino acids: CATLSPGQGYEQYF. In nucleotides, the CDR3 is TGTGCCACCCTATCCCCGGGACAGGGGTACGAGCAGTACTTC. The whole variable domain, remainder taken from reference TRBV28 and TRBJ2-7, is DVKVTQSSRYLVKRTGEKVFLECVQDMDHENMFWYRQDPGLGLRLIYFSYDVKMKEKGDIPEGYSVSREKKERFSLILESASTNQTSMYLCATLSPGQGYEQYFGPGTRLTVT.

This clone turned up a few times. The rearrangement joins TRBV10-3 to TRBJ2-7; TRBD1 aligns across 11 bases. The CDR3 is 17 amino acids. CDR1 is ENHRY, CDR2 SYGVKD, per germline. V lost 7 bases to trimming and J lost 2 bases; unmatched junction nucleotides: 13. DNA of the CDR3: TGTGCCATCATGTCGGATTGGACAGGGGGCTCCCCCTACGAGCAGTACTTC. This codes for CAIMSDWTGGSPYEQYF.

The V call is TRBV18, the J call TRBJ2-2; tentatively, D is TRBD1 (6 bases). CDR3 length: 15 amino acids. The V and J ends lost 6 bases and 1 base respectively, with 12 bases between them. Germline V gene data show CDR1 as KGHSH and CDR2 as LQKENI. The CDR3 here is CASSPDRLNTGELFF. The CDR3 region has the DNA TGTGCCAGCTCTCCTGACAGGTTGAACACCGGGGAGCTGTTTTTT.

This clone appeared a few times. This chain links TRBV18 with TRBJ2-1; 8 nucleotides align to TRBD1. Looked up from germline, CDR1 is KGHSH and CDR2 is LQKENI. The CDR3 totals 15 residues. J gave up 4 bases and V 3 bases, and 5 bases lay outside the gene matches. The CDR3 protein is CASSPAGGWYNEQFF. DNA of the CDR3: TGTGCCAGCTCACCTGCAGGGGGCTGGTACAATGAGCAGTTCTTC. Using reference TRBV18 and TRBJ2-1 for the parts outside the CDR3, the full variable domain is NAGVMQNPRHLVRRRGQEARLRCSPMKGHSHVYWYRQLPEEGLKFMVYLQKENIIDESGMPKERFSAEFPKEGPSILRIQQVVRGDSAAYFCASSPAGGWYNEQFFGPGTRLTVL.

For the CDR3, the DNA is TGTGCCAGCAGCTTAGTCAGGGGCGCGACCGATGAGCAGTTCTTC. Its protein is CASSLVRGATDEQFF. The chain joins TRBV7-9 to TRBJ2-1; TRBD1 might be the D (6 bases). Trimming removed 1 base from V and 8 bases from J, with 15 bases in between. The CDR3 spans 15 residues. The germline V gene encodes CDR1 SEHNR and CDR2 FQNEAQ (reference sequence).

The rearrangement joins TRBV5-1 to TRBJ2-2; TRBD1 matches at 7 bases. V lost 5 bases and J lost 2; bases outside the gene matches: 9. Germline CDR1 reads SGHRS; CDR2 reads YFSETQ. The CDR3 covers 16 residues. The CDR3 nucleotides read TGCGCCAGCAGTTTACAGGGGACGCCCAACACCGGGGAGCTGTTTTTT. Translated: CASSLQGTPNTGELFF.

This chain connects TRBV9 to TRBJ2-1, with D possibly being TRBD1 (5 bases). CDR1 and CDR2 from the germline V gene are SGDLS and YYNGEE. The CDR3 length is 17 residues. V shed 4 bases and J shed 2 bases, with 19 bases lying between them. CDR3 nucleotide sequence: TGTGCCAGCAGCCACCCCTTGGGGCGACCCGCCTACAATGAGCAGTTCTTC. Amino acid sequence: CASSHPLGRPAYNEQFF. The full variable domain, its missing parts supplied by reference TRBV9 and TRBJ2-1, is DSGVTQTPKHLITATGQRVTLRCSPRSGDLSVYWYQQSLDQGLQFLIQYYNGEERAKGNILERFSAQQFPDLHSELNLSSLELGDSALYFCASSHPLGRPAYNEQFFGPGTRLTVL.

The rearrangement joins TRBV30 to TRBJ2-1; 10 nucleotides align to TRBD2. The CDR3 totals 17 residues. V dropped 2 bases and J dropped 2; count of bases not matched to a gene: 9. Germline V gene lookup returns CDR1 GTSNPN and CDR2 SVGIG (reference sequence). In nucleotides, the CDR3 is TGTGCCTGGAGTCCTCCCGGGACTAGCGTGGCCTACAATGAGCAGTTCTTC. Protein sequence: CAWSPPGTSVAYNEQFF. Together with reference TRBV30 and TRBJ2-1, the CDR3 gives the full variable domain: SQTIHQWPATLVQPVGSPLSLECTVEGTSNPNLYWYRQAAGRGLQLLFYSVGIGQISSEVPQNLSASRPQDRQFILSSKKLLLSDSGFYLCAWSPPGTSVAYNEQFFGPGTRLTVL.

This clone was observed once. This chain connects TRBV4-2 to TRBJ1-2; the D gene is possibly TRBD1 (5 bases). Trimming removed 0 bases from V and 5 bases from J, with 10 bases in between. The CDR3 loop spans 14 amino acids. The germline CDR1 and CDR2 sequences are LGHNA and YNFKEQ. CDR3 DNA: TGTGCCAGCAGCCAAGATTTCGGGGGTTATGGCTACACCTTC. Translation gives CASSQDFGGYGYTF.

This clone was seen more than once but under ten times. J is TRBJ2-7 and V is TRBV7-3; TRBD2 might be the D (7 bases). Germline V gene sequence: CDR1 SGHTA, CDR2 FQGTGA. The CDR3 sequence is 15 residues long. V was pared by 2 bases and J by 0 bases, with 11 bases between. CDR3 DNA: TGTGCCAGCAGCTTAGCTGCGGGGGCCTCCTACGAGCAGTACTTC. Amino acid sequence: CASSLAAGASYEQYF.

The CDR3 DNA sequence: TGTGCCAGCAGCGCAGTAGCGGGAGGGAATTGGGAGCAGTACTTC. This sequence encodes CASSAVAGGNWEQYF. The V call is TRBV9, the J call TRBJ2-7; TRBD2 matches 11 bases. Germline trimming cut 3 bases from V and 7 bases from J; bases unmatched to any gene: 9. Germline lookup yields CDR1 SGDLS and CDR2 YYNGEE. This CDR3 has 15 residues.

CDR3 DNA sequence: TGTGCCAGTAGTACCCAGGGTGGGGAGCTGTTTTTT. Translating it yields CASSTQGGELFF. The chain uses TRBV19 and TRBJ2-2, with D perhaps matching TRBD1 (5 bases). The CDR3 is 12 residues long. Trimming left V 4 bases short and J 8 bases short, with 8 bases between. Germline V gene lookup returns CDR1 LNHDA and CDR2 SQIVND (reference sequence).

Only a few counts were recorded for this clone. CDR3 sequence (DNA): TGCAGCGTCAGCAGCGGGAGGACATCAGATACGCAGTATTTT. This translates into CSVSSGRTSDTQYF. This sequence joins TRBV29-1 and TRBJ2-3; 9 bases are a match to TRBD2. CDR1 SQVTM and CDR2 ANQGSEA come from the germline V gene. This CDR3 region has 14 residues. Losses at the gene ends were 6 bases for V and 4 bases for J; bases not matched to a gene: 8.

The table lists this clone with a few counts. Other DNA sequences in this specimen translate into the identical CDR3. The V and J genes are TRBV5-4 and TRBJ2-5; TRBD1 agrees at 7 bases. V gave up 4 bases and J gave up 3 bases; unmatched junction bases: 3. This CDR3 comprises 13 residues. The germline gives CDR1 SGHNT, CDR2 YYREEE (reference sequence). The CDR3 DNA sequence: TGTGCCAGCAGCCTTGACAGGGAAGAGACCCAGTACTTC. Translated: CASSLDREETQYF.

Note on this clone: Different DNA sequences within this sample yield the same CDR3. The CDR3, as DNA: TGTGCCAGCAGCGTAGCAGGATCCACAGATACGCAGTATTTT. It codes for CASSVAGSTDTQYF. The chain employs TRBV9 and TRBJ2-3; no clear D. Trimming took off 0 bases at V and 2 bases at J, with 7 bases between the two ends. The CDR3 contains 14 residues. CDR1 is SGDLS and CDR2 is YYNGEE in the germline V gene.

This rearrangement joins TRBV29-1 to TRBJ2-1, with D maybe TRBD1 (5 bases). This CDR3 has 13 residues. CDR1 SQVTM and CDR2 ANQGSEA come from the germline V gene. Trimming left V 3 bases short and J 3 bases short, with 9 bases between. The CDR3 DNA reads TGCAGCGTTGAGAGGCAGGGCTACAATGAGCAGTTCTTC. Translated, it gives CSVERQGYNEQFF.